What follows are 8 T cell receptor beta chains derived from one specimen sequenced in a study of beta chain features in type 1 diabetes. Overall study results and limits: When Type 1 diabetes patients were examined, their TCRB CDR3s proved moderately but significantly shorter in all four CD4+ subsets.

These TCRs are of unknown antigen specificity. What was sequenced were expressed TCRB transcripts, since all of the isolated RNA had been reverse transcribed. Data came from immunoSEQ multiplex PCR; TCRdb stores just in-frame clones and leaves some out. The top ten hold about 0.02% of the sample, which has nearly 700,000 clones, roughly 13% seen once. Sequencing was done on a sample of naive CD4+ T cells from blood. The source is a man younger than 30 with type 1 diabetes.

The chain combines TRBV4-2 with TRBJ1-5; 7 bases agree with TRBD1. V lost 0 bases and J lost 6; bases outside the gene matches: 5. This CDR3 is 15 amino acids long. The germline CDR1 and CDR2 sequences are LGHNA and YNFKEQ. CDR3: CASSQDGTGVQPQHF. The DNA for the CDR3 is TGTGCCAGCAGCCAAGATGGTACAGGGGTTCAGCCCCAGCATTTT.

Notes on this clone: The sample carries other DNA sequences with the same CDR3. The rearrangement joins TRBV29-1 to TRBJ1-1; D might be TRBD1 (6 bases). Trimming cost V 6 bases and J 0 bases, with 11 bases left between them. The CDR3 has 13 amino acids. Germline V gene sequence: CDR1 SQVTM, CDR2 ANQGSEA. The CDR3 here is CSVGGRLNTEAFF. CDR3 in DNA: TGCAGCGTCGGGGGCAGACTGAACACTGAAGCTTTCTTT.

This clone was detected only a few times. This chain joins TRBV7-8 and TRBJ2-7; D remains unclear. The ends were cut back, 5 bases at V and 0 bases at J, with 5 bases in the middle. The length of the CDR3 is 12 residues. Per germline, CDR1 SGHVS and CDR2 FQNEAQ. The CDR3 sequence: CASSPSSYEQYF. The CDR3 bases are TGTGCCAGCAGCCCCAGCTCCTACGAGCAGTACTTC.

This chain uses TRBV7-9 with TRBJ1-4; D might be TRBD1 (6 bases). The CDR3 spans 16 residues. The V end was cut by 7 bases, the J end by 3 bases, with 18 bases between. CDR1 is SEHNR and CDR2 is FQNEAQ in the germline V gene (reference sequence). The CDR3 DNA sequence: TGTGCCAGCATGAACAGGGCAAACTTCCCTAATGAAAAACTGTTTTTT. As protein: CASMNRANFPNEKLFF. Combining the CDR3 with reference TRBV7-9 and TRBJ1-4 gives the whole variable domain DTGVSQNPRHKITKRGQNVTFRCDPISEHNRLYWYRQTLGQGPEFLTYFQNEAQLEKSRLLSDRFSAERPKGSFSTLEIQRTEQGDSAMYLCASMNRANFPNEKLFFGSGTQLSVL.

J is TRBJ1-2 and V is TRBV20-1; D remains ambiguous. Germline V gives CDR1 DFQATT, CDR2 SNEGSKA (reference sequence). V shed 6 bases and J shed 5 bases, with 7 bases lying between them. The CDR3 spans 10 residues. CDR3 amino acids: CSAEEYGYTF. Here the CDR3 DNA reads TGCAGTGCGGAAGAATATGGCTACACCTTC.

This clone showed up just a few times. The J gene is TRBJ1-6, the V gene TRBV2; 10 nucleotides line up with TRBD1. V trimming: 5 bases; J trimming: 7 bases; junction bases outside the gene matches: 5. The germline V gene encodes CDR1 SNHLY and CDR2 FYNNEI. The CDR3 length is 15 residues. CDR3 region: CASSLAGQGNSPLHF. In DNA, the CDR3 is TGTGCCAGCAGTCTAGCGGGACAGGGGAATTCACCCCTCCACTTT.

This chain links TRBV7-8 with TRBJ2-3; TRBD2 agrees at 7 bases. V dropped 2 bases and J dropped 0; count of bases not matched to a gene: 5. Germline lookup yields CDR1 SGHVS and CDR2 FQNEAQ. The CDR3 is made up of 16 amino acids. The CDR3 reads CASSLFQRGSTDTQYF. For the CDR3, the DNA is TGTGCCAGCAGCTTATTCCAGCGGGGTAGCACAGATACGCAGTATTTT.

This clone appeared a few times. J is TRBJ2-5 and V is TRBV10-3, with D perhaps matching TRBD2 (5 bases). The CDR3 is 13 amino acids. V gave up 2 bases and J gave up 3 bases, with 7 bases separating them. Germline lookup yields CDR1 ENHRY and CDR2 SYGVKD. DNA for the CDR3: TGTGCCATCAGTGAGGGACTGGAAGAGACCCAGTACTTC. It is translated as CAISEGLEETQYF.